Sequencing of this TCR beta chain was carried out in a study of shared clonotypes between healthy human individuals. Looking at the study overall: CD4 naive cells filled three plates per donor, CD4 memory three, CD8 naive two and CD8 memory one.

Notes on the study in general: Clonotype sharing across donors was expected to vary with sequencing depth.

This CDR3 has 14 residues. Germline CDR1 SNHLY, CDR2 FYNNEI. V was clipped by 8 bases and J by 6 bases; unmatched bases: 9. Data came from immunoSEQ multiplex PCR; TCRdb stores just in-frame clones and leaves some out. The table shows around 2.5 million clones, with 93% occurring only once. For this clone: Its antigen is not known.

Sequenced input: naive CD4+ T cells from PBMCs. Stated subset: CD45RA+ positively selected. The sequence came from a man younger than 35 in good health. Some clones in this sample may be carry-over from other donors' samples. The chain is built from TRBV2 and TRBJ2-1; TRBD2 aligns across 8 bases. CDR3 sequence (DNA): TGTGCCAGCCCGAGACGGGCGGGAGGCAATGAGCAGTTCTTC. This gives the protein CASPRRAGGNEQFF.